This TCR beta chain stems from a study of graft-versus-host responses after intestinal transplantation. Study context: Isolated intestinal, liver-intestinal, or multivisceral transplants had been given to the recipients. Every transplant recipient was induced with anti-thymocyte globulin, then maintained on tacrolimus and steroids for about 3 years.

The authors processed graft tissue to release intraepithelial and lamina propria lymphocytes. Trimming left V 5 bases short and J 2 bases short, with 14 bases between. The CDR3 totals 15 residues. CDR1 LNHDA and CDR2 SQIVND come from the germline V gene (reference sequence). Sequencing used immunoSEQ multiplex PCR; TCRdb keeps in-frame clones, though not all of them. The repertoire holds about 19,000 clones, approximately 79% seen once, with 8% in the top ten. This TCR was sampled from a human patient who received an intestinal transplant, so some T cells may come from the graft donor. The sequenced sample was ileum tissue, obtained around 20 days after intestinal transplant. The chain links TRBV19 to TRBJ2-3, with D possibly matching TRBD2 (5 bases). The CDR3 DNA reads as TGTGCCAGTAGTCCTCTCCCGAGGGCCACAGATACGCAGTATTTT. As protein: CASSPLPRATDTQYF.